This T cell receptor (beta chain) was sequenced during a study of shared clonotypes between healthy human individuals. Regarding this clone: A read error may explain this, as a much larger clone is one base away. This CDR3 is also generated by other DNA sequences in the sample.

CD45RO negativity and positive selection for CCR7 defined naive CD8 cells, a population that excluded terminally differentiated effector memory CD45RA+ cells. Produced via immunoSEQ multiplex PCR; TCRdb's table is partial and in-frame only. In the table there are around 1.9 million clones, around 95% of which are singletons. The CDR3 is 13 residues long. From germline, CDR1 is SGHDT and CDR2 YYEEEE. V dropped 5 bases and J dropped 0 bases, with 9 bases sitting between them. The genes are TRBV5-6 and TRBJ2-7; perhaps TRBD1 as D (5 bases). The sample taken for sequencing was naive CD8+ T cells from PBMCs. The clonotype comes from a man younger than 35 in good health. Some clones in this sample may be carry-over from other donors' samples. In DNA form, the CDR3 reads TGTGCCAGCAGTTTCGACAGCTCCTACGAGCAGTACTTC. Its protein product is CASSFDSSYEQYF.